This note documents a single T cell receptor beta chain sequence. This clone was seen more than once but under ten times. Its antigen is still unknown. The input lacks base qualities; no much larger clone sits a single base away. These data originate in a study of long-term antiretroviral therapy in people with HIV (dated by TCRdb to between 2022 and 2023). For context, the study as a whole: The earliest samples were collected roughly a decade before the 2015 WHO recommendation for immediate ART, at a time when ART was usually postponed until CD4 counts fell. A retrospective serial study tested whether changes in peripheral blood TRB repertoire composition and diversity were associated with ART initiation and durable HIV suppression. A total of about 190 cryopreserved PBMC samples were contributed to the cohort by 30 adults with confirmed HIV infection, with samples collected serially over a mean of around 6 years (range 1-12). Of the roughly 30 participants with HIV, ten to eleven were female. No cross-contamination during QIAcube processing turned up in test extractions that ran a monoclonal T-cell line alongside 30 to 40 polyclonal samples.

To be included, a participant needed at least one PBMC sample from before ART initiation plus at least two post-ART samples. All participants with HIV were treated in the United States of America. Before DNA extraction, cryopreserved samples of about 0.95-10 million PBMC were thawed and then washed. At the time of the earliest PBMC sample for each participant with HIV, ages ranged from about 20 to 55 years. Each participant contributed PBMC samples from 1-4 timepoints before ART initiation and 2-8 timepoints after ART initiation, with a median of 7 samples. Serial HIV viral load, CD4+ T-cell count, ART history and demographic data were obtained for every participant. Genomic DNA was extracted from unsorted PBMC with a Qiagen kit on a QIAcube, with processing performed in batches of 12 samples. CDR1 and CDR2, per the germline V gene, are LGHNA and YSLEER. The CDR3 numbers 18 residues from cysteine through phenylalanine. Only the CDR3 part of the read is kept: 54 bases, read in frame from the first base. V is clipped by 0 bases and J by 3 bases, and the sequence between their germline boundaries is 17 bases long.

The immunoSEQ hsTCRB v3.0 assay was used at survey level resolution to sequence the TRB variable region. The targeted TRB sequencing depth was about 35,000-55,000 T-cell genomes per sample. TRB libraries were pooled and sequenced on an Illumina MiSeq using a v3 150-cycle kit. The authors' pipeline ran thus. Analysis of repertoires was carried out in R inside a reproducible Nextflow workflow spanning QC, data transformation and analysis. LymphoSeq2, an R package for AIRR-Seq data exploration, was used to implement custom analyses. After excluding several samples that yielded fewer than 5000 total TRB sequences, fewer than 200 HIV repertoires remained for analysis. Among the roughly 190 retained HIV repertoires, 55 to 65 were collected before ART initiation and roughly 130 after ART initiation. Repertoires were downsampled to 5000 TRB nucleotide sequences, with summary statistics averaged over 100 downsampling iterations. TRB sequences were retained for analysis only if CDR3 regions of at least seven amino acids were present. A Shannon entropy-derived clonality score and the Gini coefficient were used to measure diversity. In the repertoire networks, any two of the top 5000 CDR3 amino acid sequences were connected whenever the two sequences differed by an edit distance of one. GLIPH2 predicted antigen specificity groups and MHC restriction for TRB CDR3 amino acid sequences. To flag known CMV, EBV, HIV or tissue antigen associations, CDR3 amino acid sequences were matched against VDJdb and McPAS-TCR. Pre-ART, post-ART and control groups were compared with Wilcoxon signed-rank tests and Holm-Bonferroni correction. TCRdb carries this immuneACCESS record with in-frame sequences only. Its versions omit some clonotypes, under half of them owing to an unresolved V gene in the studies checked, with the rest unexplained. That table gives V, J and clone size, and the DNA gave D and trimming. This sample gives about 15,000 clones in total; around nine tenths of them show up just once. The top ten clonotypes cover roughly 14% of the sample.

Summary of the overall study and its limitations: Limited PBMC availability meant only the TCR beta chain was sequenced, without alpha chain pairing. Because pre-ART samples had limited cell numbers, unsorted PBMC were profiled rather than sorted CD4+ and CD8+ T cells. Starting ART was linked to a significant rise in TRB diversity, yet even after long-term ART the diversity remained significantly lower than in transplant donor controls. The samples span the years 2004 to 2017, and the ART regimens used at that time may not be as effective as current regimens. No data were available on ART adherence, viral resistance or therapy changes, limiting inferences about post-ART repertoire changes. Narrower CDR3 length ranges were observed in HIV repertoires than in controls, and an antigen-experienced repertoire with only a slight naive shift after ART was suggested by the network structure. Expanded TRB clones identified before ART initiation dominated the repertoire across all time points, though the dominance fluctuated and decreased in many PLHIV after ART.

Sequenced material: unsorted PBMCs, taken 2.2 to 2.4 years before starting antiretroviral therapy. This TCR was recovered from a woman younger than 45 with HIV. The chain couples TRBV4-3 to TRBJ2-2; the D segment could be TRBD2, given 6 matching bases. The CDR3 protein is CASSQDSPSVIDTGELFF. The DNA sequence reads TGCGCCAGCAGCCAAGATTCCCCTAGCGTGATCGACACCGGGGAGCTGTTTTTT.